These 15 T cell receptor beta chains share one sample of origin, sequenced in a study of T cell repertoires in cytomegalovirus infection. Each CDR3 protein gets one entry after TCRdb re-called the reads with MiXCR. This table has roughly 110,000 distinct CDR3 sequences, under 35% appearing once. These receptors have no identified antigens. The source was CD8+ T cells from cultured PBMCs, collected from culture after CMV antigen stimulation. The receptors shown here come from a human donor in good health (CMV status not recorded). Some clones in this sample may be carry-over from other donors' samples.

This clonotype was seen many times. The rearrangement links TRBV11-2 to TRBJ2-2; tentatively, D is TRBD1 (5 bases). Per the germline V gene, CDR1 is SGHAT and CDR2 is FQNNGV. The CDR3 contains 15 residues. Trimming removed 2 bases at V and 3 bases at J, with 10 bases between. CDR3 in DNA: TGTGCCAGCAGCTTAAGGGGAAGGGACACCGGGGAGCTGTTTTTT. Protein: CASSLRGRDTGELFF.

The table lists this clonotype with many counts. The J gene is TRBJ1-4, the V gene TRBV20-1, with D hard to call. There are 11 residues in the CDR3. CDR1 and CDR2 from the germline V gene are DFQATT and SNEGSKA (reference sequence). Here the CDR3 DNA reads TGCGGCCACCTATTGGGTGAAAAACTGTTTTTT. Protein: CGHLLGEKLFF.

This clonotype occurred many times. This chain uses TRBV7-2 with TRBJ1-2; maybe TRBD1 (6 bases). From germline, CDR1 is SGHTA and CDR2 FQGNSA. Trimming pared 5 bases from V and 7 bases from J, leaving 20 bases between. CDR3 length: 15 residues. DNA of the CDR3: TGTGCCAGCAGCGGTCGAAACAGGGACTTGGGTGGCTACACCTTC. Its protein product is CASSGRNRDLGGYTF.

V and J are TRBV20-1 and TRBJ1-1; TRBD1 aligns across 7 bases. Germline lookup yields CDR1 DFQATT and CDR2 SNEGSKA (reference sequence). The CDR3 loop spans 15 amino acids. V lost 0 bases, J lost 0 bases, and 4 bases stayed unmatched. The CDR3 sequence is CSARDLGQMNTEAFF. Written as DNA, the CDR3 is TGCAGTGCTAGAGACCTGGGACAGATGAACACTGAAGCTTTCTTT.

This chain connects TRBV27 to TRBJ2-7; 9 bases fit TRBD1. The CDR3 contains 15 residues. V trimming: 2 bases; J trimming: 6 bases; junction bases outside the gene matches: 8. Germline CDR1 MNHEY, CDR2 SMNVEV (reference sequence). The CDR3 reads CASSLGAGQGFEQYF. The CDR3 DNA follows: TGTGCCAGCAGTTTAGGCGCCGGACAGGGGTTCGAGCAGTACTTC.

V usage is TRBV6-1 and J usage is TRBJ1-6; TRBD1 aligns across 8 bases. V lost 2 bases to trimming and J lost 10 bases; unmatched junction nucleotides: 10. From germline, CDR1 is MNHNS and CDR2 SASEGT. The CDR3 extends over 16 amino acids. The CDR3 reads CASSENFGTGWSPLHF. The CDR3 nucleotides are TGTGCCAGCAGTGAAAATTTCGGGACAGGTTGGTCACCCCTCCACTTT.

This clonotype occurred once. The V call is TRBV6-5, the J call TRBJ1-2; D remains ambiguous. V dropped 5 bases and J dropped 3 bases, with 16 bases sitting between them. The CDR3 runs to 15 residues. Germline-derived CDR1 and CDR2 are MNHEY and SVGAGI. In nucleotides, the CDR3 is TGTGCCAGCAGTCAAGACCTGGCCCCCCACTATGGCTACACCTTC. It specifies CASSQDLAPHYGYTF.

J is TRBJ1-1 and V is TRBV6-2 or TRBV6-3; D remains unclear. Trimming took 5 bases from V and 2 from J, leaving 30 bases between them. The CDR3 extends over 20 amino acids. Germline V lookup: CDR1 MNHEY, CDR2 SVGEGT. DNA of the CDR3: TGTGCCAGCAGTCACCCAAAAGCCCTATTAGCCGGACCTTTAAACACTGAAGCTTTCTTT. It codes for CASSHPKALLAGPLNTEAFF.

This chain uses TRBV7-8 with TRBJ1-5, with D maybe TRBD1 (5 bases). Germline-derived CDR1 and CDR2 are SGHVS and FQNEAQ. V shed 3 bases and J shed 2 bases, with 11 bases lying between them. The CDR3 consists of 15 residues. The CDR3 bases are TGTGCCAGCAGCTTCTCGGGGGATCGCAATCAGCCCCAGCATTTT. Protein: CASSFSGDRNQPQHF. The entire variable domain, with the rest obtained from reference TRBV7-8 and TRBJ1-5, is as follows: GAGVSQSPRYKVAKRGQDVALRCDPISGHVSLFWYQQALGQGPEFLTYFQNEAQLDKSGLPSDRFFAERPEGSVSTLKIQRTQQEDSAVYLCASSFSGDRNQPQHFGDGTRLSIL.

CDR3 nucleotide sequence: TGTGCCAGCAGCTTAGAGGCACCAAACGAGTCCCAGTACTTC. Protein sequence: CASSLEAPNESQYF. The chain employs TRBV7-6 and TRBJ2-5; D is unclear. CDR3 length: 14 residues. V was shortened by 1 base and J by 9 bases, with 15 bases between the two germline ends. Germline V lookup: CDR1 SGHVS, CDR2 FNYEAQ. The whole variable domain, filled in from reference TRBV7-6 and TRBJ2-5, reads GAGVSQSPRYKVTKRGQDVALRCDPISGHVSLYWYRQALGQGPEFLTYFNYEAQQDKSGLPNDRFSAERPEGSISTLTIQRTEQRDSAMYRCASSLEAPNESQYFGPGTRLLVL.

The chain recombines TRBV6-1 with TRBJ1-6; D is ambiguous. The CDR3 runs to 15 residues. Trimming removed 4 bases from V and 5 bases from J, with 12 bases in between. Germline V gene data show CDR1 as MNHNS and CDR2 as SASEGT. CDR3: CASSGSGFNNSPLHF. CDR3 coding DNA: TGTGCCAGCAGTGGATCAGGATTTAATAATTCACCCCTCCACTTT.

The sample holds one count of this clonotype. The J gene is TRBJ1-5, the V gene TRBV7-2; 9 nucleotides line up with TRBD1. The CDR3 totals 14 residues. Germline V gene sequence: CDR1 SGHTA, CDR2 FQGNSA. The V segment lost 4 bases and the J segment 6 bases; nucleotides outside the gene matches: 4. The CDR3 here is CASSSGQGTQPQHF. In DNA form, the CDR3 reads TGTGCCAGCAGCTCGGGACAGGGCACTCAGCCCCAGCATTTT.

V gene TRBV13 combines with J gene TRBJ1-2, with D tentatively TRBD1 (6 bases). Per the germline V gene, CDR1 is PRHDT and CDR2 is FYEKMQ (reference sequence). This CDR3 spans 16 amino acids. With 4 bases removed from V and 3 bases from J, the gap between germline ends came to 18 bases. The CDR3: CASSWTVPWSYYGYTF. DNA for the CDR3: TGTGCCAGCAGCTGGACAGTTCCCTGGTCGTACTATGGCTACACCTTC.

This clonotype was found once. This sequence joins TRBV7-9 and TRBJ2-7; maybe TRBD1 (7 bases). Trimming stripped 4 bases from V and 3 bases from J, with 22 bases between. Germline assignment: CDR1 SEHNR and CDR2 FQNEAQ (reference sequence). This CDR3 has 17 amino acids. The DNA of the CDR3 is TGTGCCAGCAGCTCCGATGGAGGGACAGTACGAAGCTACGAGCAGTACTTC. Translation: CASSSDGGTVRSYEQYF.

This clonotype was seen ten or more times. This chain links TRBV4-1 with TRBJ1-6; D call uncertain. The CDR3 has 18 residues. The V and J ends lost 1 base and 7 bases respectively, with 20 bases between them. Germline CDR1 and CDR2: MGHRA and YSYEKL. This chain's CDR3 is CASSQVYIVRGKNSPLHF. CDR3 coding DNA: TGCGCCAGCAGCCAAGTTTACATCGTACGAGGAAAAAATTCACCCCTCCACTTT.